The 22 T cell receptor beta chains presented below share a single source sample, sequenced in a study of glioma-infiltrating T cells. Amplification of TCR alpha and beta CDR3 regions from RNA used iRepertoire nested multiplex PCR. TCRdb reanalysed the multiplex PCR reads using MiXCR and keeps one entry per CDR3 protein. The sample carries under 150,000 distinct CDR3 sequences, around 23% recorded once. Sequenced: glioma tissue, nonneoplastic brain tissue, or PBMCs (not recorded which). Source of these receptors: a human donor with low-grade glioma or glioblastoma, undergoing nonglioma brain surgery, or in good health (not recorded which).

There are a few counts of this clonotype. The rearrangement uses TRBV2 and TRBJ1-1, with 7 nucleotides matching TRBD1. Germline V gene sequence: CDR1 SNHLY, CDR2 FYNNEI. V shed 6 bases and J 8 bases; nucleotides not matched to a gene: 6. The CDR3 is made up of 12 amino acids. The CDR3 DNA reads TGTGCCAGCAGCGCCTGGGACAGAGAAGCTTTCTTT. This gives the protein CASSAWDREAFF.

Of note for this clonotype: A much bigger clone sits one base away, suggesting this may be a read error. This sequence joins TRBV20-1 and TRBJ2-1; D may be TRBD2 (7 bases). V shed 5 bases and J shed 2 bases, with 22 bases lying between them. This CDR3 has 17 residues. Germline V gene sequence: CDR1 DFQATT, CDR2 SNEGSKA (reference sequence). The DNA for the CDR3 is TGCAGTGCTCGCGGGGGCGGGGGCCCGAGCACCTACAATGAGCAGTTCTTC. Translating gives CSARGGGGPSTYNEQFF.

V usage is TRBV12-3 or TRBV12-4 and J usage is TRBJ2-5; no clear D. The V and J ends lost 6 bases and 0 bases respectively, with 11 bases between them. The CDR3 is made up of 14 amino acids. CDR3 nucleotide sequence: TGTGCCAGCAGCCATGGGGTTGACCAAGAGACCCAGTACTTC. Protein sequence: CASSHGVDQETQYF.

Remarks on this clonotype: A single base separates this from a much larger clone, so it may be a read error. This chain uses TRBV20-1 with TRBJ2-1; 13 bases are shared with TRBD2. The V gene end was trimmed by 5 bases and the J gene end by 6 bases; junction bases not matched to a gene: 4. This CDR3 has 14 amino acids. Germline-derived CDR1 and CDR2 are DFQATT and SNEGSKA (reference sequence). The CDR3 DNA follows: TGCAGTGCTGAAACTAGCGGGGGGGGCAATGAGCAGTTCTTC. This gives the protein CSAETSGGGNEQFF.

The chain is built from TRBV5-4 and TRBJ2-7; the match to TRBD1 covers 9 bases. CDR1 is SGHNT and CDR2 is YYREEE in the germline V gene (reference sequence). With 0 bases clipped from V and 7 bases from J, the junction kept 8 bases outside the gene matches. This CDR3 region has 15 residues. CDR3 coding DNA: TGTGCCAGCAGCTTGGGAGGGACAGGGCTGTGGGAGCAGTACGTC. The encoded protein is CASSLGGTGLWEQYV.

On this clonotype: This may stem from a read error, because a much larger clone lies one nucleotide away. The genes are TRBV7-2 and TRBJ2-1; D is tentatively TRBD1 or TRBD2 (5 bases each). V shed 1 base and J shed 9 bases, with 13 bases lying between them. The CDR3 runs 14 residues. CDR1 and CDR2 (germline): SGHTA, FQGNSA. The CDR3 sequence: CASSLGQRAGEQFF. CDR3 DNA: TGTGCCAGCAGCTTAGGACAGAGGGCGGGTGAGCAGTTCTTC. Based on the CDR3 plus reference TRBV7-2 and TRBJ2-1, the full variable domain is GAGVSQSPSNKVTEKGKDVELRCDPISGHTALYWYRQSLGQGLEFLIYFQGNSAPDKSGLPSDRFSAERTGGSVSTLTIQRTQQEDSAVYLCASSLGQRAGEQFFGPGTRLTVL.

Many counts were recorded for this clonotype. The chain has TRBV28 and TRBJ1-3; 10 bases line up with TRBD1. After removal of 5 bases from V and 6 bases from J, the junction contained 1 base not matched to a gene. This CDR3 is built from 13 residues. CDR1 is MDHEN and CDR2 is SYDVKM in the germline V gene. Written as DNA, the CDR3 is TGTGCCAGCAGTAGACAGGGGGCAAACACCATATATTTT. As protein: CASSRQGANTIYF.

The chain recombines TRBV15 with TRBJ2-1; D call uncertain. This CDR3 comprises 14 residues. The germline gives CDR1 LNHNV, CDR2 YYDKDF (reference sequence). V was pared by 1 base and J by 6 bases, with 10 bases between. CDR3 DNA: TGTGCCACCAGCAGAGGGATGCTCCTCAATGAGCAGTTCTTC. This codes for CATSRGMLLNEQFF.

This clonotype has only a few counts. V gene TRBV28 combines with J gene TRBJ2-1; 9 bases align to TRBD1. The CDR3 sequence is 15 residues long. J was trimmed by 6 bases and V by 9 bases; bases with no gene match: 12. Germline values: CDR1 MDHEN, CDR2 SYDVKM. The CDR3 here is CASIPGTGSPNEQFF. The DNA of the CDR3 is TGTGCCAGTATCCCCGGGACAGGGTCCCCCAATGAGCAGTTCTTC.

Points on this clonotype: Possible read error: a much larger clone is one base away. V usage is TRBV28 and J usage is TRBJ1-5; D is ambiguous. The CDR3 extends over 13 amino acids. Germline V gives CDR1 MDHEN, CDR2 SYDVKM. The CDR3 coding sequence is TGTGCCGGCAGTTTTACGCCCGGTCAGCCCCAGCATTTT. It is translated as CAGSFTPGQPQHF.

This clonotype has only a few counts. The chain employs TRBV7-3 and TRBJ2-1; 8 bases agree with TRBD2. Germline lookup yields CDR1 SGHTA and CDR2 FQGTGA. Trimming removed 5 bases from V and 10 bases from J; junction bases left unmatched: 16. This CDR3 is 16 amino acids long. Written as DNA, the CDR3 is TGTGCCAGCAGCCATTCCGGGACTAGAGGGAAACAAGAGCAGTTCTTC. Translating it yields CASSHSGTRGKQEQFF.

V usage is TRBV29-1 and J usage is TRBJ2-3; D gene ambiguous. The CDR3 has 15 residues. The V and J ends lost 4 bases and 2 bases respectively, with 16 bases between them. The germline V gene has CDR1 SQVTM and CDR2 ANQGSEA. The DNA of the CDR3 is TGCAGCGTTGCTCCCGGGTATAGTTCCACAGATACGCAGTATTTT. Amino acid sequence: CSVAPGYSSTDTQYF.

This clonotype appeared a few times. The gene calls are TRBV5-1 and TRBJ1-6, with D perhaps matching TRBD1 (6 bases). The CDR3 length is 16 residues. The germline V and J ends were trimmed by 0 bases and 4 bases, with 11 bases remaining between them. Germline CDR1 reads SGHRS; CDR2 reads YFSETQ. CDR3 sequence reads: CASSLGDTEYNSPLHF. CDR3 DNA sequence: TGCGCCAGCAGCTTGGGGGACACTGAATATAATTCACCCCTCCACTTT.

This clonotype was seen a handful of times. CDR3 nucleotide sequence: TGTGCCAGCAGCGCCAGGGTCACGGACACCGGGGAGCTGTTTTTT. Protein: CASSARVTDTGELFF. V usage is TRBV7-2 and J usage is TRBJ2-2; TRBD1 might be the D (5 bases). The CDR3 has 15 residues. Germline lookup yields CDR1 SGHTA and CDR2 FQGNSA. Trimming pared 5 bases from V and 3 bases from J, leaving 13 bases between.

This clonotype was picked up a small number of times. V usage is TRBV4-1 and J usage is TRBJ2-3; D not resolved. V was cut by 1 base and J by 1 base, with 9 bases left in between. Germline V gives CDR1 MGHRA, CDR2 YSYEKL. The CDR3 consists of 15 residues. CDR3 in amino acids: CASSQVGLGTDTQYF. The CDR3 region has the DNA TGCGCCAGCAGCCAAGTGGGATTAGGCACAGATACGCAGTATTTT.

This chain joins TRBV14 and TRBJ2-7; 7 bases map to TRBD1. The CDR3 contains 13 residues. V lost 3 bases and J lost 3; bases outside the gene matches: 2. CDR1 SGHDN and CDR2 FVKESK come from the germline V gene. CDR3 nucleotide sequence: TGTGCCAGCAGCCAGGACAGGAACTACGAGCAGTACGTC. It encodes CASSQDRNYEQYV.

This clonotype turned up a few times. The V and J genes are TRBV6-1 and TRBJ2-1; 9 bases line up with TRBD1. V lost 9 bases, J lost 0 bases, and 9 bases stayed unmatched. Germline lookup yields CDR1 MNHNS and CDR2 SASEGT. The CDR3 length is 16 residues. CDR3 in amino acids: CASNLGTGSSYNEQFF. The CDR3 nucleotides are TGTGCCAGTAACCTCGGGACAGGGAGCTCCTACAATGAGCAGTTCTTC.

Concerning this clonotype: A read error may explain this, as a much larger clone is one base away. The rearrangement links TRBV20-1 to TRBJ1-1; 8 bases fit TRBD1. The CDR3 is 15 residues long. Germline values: CDR1 DFQATT, CDR2 SNEGSKA (reference sequence). V dropped 3 bases and J dropped 6; count of bases not matched to a gene: 12. The CDR3 bases are TGCAGTGCTAGGGACCCTACAGGGGGGCCCTCTGAAGCTTTCTTT. It is translated as CSARDPTGGPSEAFF.

V and J are TRBV7-9 and TRBJ1-6; D gene unclear. Between the trimmed V and J ends, which lost 1 base and 4 bases, there was a span of 8 bases. CDR1 and CDR2 (germline): SEHNR, FQNEAQ (reference sequence). The CDR3 is made up of 15 amino acids. The CDR3 DNA reads as TGTGCCAGCAGCTTAGGTTCACAGTATAATTCACCCCTCCACTTT. Protein: CASSLGSQYNSPLHF.

This clonotype was picked up many times. This chain joins TRBV6-6 and TRBJ1-1, with a possible D match to TRBD1 (5 bases). The germline V and J ends were trimmed by 1 base and 5 bases, with 14 bases remaining between them. This CDR3 is built from 15 residues. Germline CDR1 MNHNY, CDR2 SVGAGI (reference sequence). CDR3 in amino acids: CASSYWGLLRTEAFF. CDR3 nucleotides: TGTGCCAGCAGTTACTGGGGACTCTTGAGGACTGAAGCTTTCTTT.

This clonotype has a count of ten or more. The rearrangement joins TRBV10-3 to TRBJ1-1; D may be TRBD1 (6 bases). Looked up from germline, CDR1 is ENHRY and CDR2 is SYGVKD. Trimming removed 6 bases from V and 0 bases from J, with 11 bases in between. CDR3 length: 14 residues. CDR3 DNA sequence: TGTGCCATCAGGAACGGACAGATGAACACTGAAGCTTTCTTT. Residues: CAIRNGQMNTEAFF.

This CDR3 is CASSPGAGGETQYV. The CDR3 nucleotides are TGTGCCAGCTCACCAGGGGCAGGGGGAGAGACCCAGTACGTC. The rearrangement uses TRBV18 and TRBJ2-7, with 7 bases matching TRBD1. CDR3 length equals 14 residues. V lost 2 bases to trimming and J lost 10 bases; unmatched junction nucleotides: 11. Germline V gives CDR1 KGHSH, CDR2 LQKENI.